This paragraph covers one T cell receptor (beta chain) sequence. Study processing details: Scientists estimated how many nucleated cells there were by amplifying reference gene primers. Sequencing used immunoSEQ multiplex PCR; TCRdb keeps in-frame clones, though not all of them. That table furnishes V, J and clone size, whereas the DNA furnished D and trimming. Here the sample spans 90,000 or so clones, around nine tenths being singletons. The CDR3 loop spans 14 amino acids. The germline CDR1 and CDR2 sequences are LNHNV and YYDKDF (reference sequence). V lost 5 bases and J lost 8; bases outside the gene matches: 8. This entry belongs to a study of blood T cell repertoires in COVID-19. On the study more broadly: There were acute and convalescent COVID-19 samples, and they came from the United States, Italy and Spain. T cells, B-cell-depleted T cells, or PBMCs supplied cDNA or gDNA.

The sequenced sample was peripheral blood. The chain has TRBV15 and TRBJ1-4; 7 bases are a match to TRBD1. This receptor was identified in a man aged 55 to 70 with acute or convalescent COVID-19. The CDR3 loop reads CATSLSGTAEKLFF. DNA of the CDR3: TGTGCCACCAGCTTATCCGGGACAGCAGAAAAACTGTTTTTT.